Below, 14 T cell receptor beta chains from the same sample are listed, as sequenced in a study of blood T cell repertoires in COVID-19. Only in-frame clones appear in the TCRdb table, and some are missing; sequencing was by immunoSEQ multiplex PCR. There are roughly 130,000 clones in the sample; approximately 83% occur only once, and about 9.5% lies in the top ten. The sequencing sample was made of peripheral blood. These receptors all stem from a man aged 35 to 55 with active or convalescent COVID-19.

This chain joins TRBV27 and TRBJ2-7; D is perhaps TRBD1 (5 bases). Germline CDR1 and CDR2: MNHEY and SMNVEV (reference sequence). The CDR3 is 15 residues long. The germline V and J ends were trimmed by 2 bases and 5 bases, with 16 bases remaining between them. The DNA for the CDR3 is TGTGCCAGCAGTTTAGGAATTAGGTCAGGGAACGAGCAGTACTTC. This translates into CASSLGIRSGNEQYF.

The chain employs TRBV6-5 and TRBJ1-2; TRBD1 aligns across 8 bases. The V gene's germline CDR1 is MNHEY and CDR2 SVGAGI. This CDR3 region has 14 residues. The ends lost 2 bases at V and 6 bases at J; junction bases unmatched: 5. The DNA for the CDR3 is TGTGCCAGCAGTTACGGAGACAGGGGAAATGGCTACACCTTC. Protein product: CASSYGDRGNGYTF.

The J gene is TRBJ1-2, the V gene TRBV6-5, with D maybe TRBD1 (6 bases). Germline V gene sequence: CDR1 MNHEY, CDR2 SVGAGI. V was shortened by 0 bases and J by 7 bases, with 9 bases between the two germline ends. The CDR3 runs to 13 residues. CDR3 residues: CASSYSQGFGYTF. The CDR3 nucleotides are TGTGCCAGCAGTTACTCACAGGGTTTTGGCTACACCTTC.

The CDR3 bases are TGCGCCAGCAGTGAGTGGGTAGCGGGGGTTAGCCAAGAGACCCAGTACTTC. It codes for CASSEWVAGVSQETQYF. The chain couples TRBV10-2 to TRBJ2-5, with 9 bases fitting TRBD2. CDR3 length equals 17 residues. CDR1 WSHSY and CDR2 SAAADI come from the germline V gene. V shed 1 base, J shed 1 base, and the junction held 7 bases outside the gene matches.

The chain couples TRBV3-1 (or the pseudogene TRBV3-2) to TRBJ1-1; D gene unclear. V was shortened by 2 bases and J by 0 bases, with 10 bases between the two germline ends. This CDR3 region has 15 residues. From germline, CDR1 is LGHDT and CDR2 YNNKEL (reference sequence). The CDR3 sequence: CASSQTVLMNTEAFF. DNA for the CDR3: TGTGCCAGCAGCCAAACAGTTCTTATGAACACTGAAGCTTTCTTT.

CDR3 sequence: CASSHRDITDTQYF. The CDR3 DNA sequence: TGTGCCAGCAGCCACCGAGACATAACAGATACGCAGTATTTT. The chain combines TRBV7-2 with TRBJ2-3; D remains unclear. Germline loops: CDR1 SGHTA, CDR2 FQGNSA. CDR3 length: 14 residues. Trimming stripped 5 bases from V and 3 bases from J, with 12 bases between.

Concerning this clone itself: Different DNA sequences within this sample yield the same CDR3. The chain has TRBV18 and TRBJ1-4; D ambiguous. Germline V lookup: CDR1 KGHSH, CDR2 LQKENI. Trimming took 3 bases from V and 0 from J, leaving 5 bases between them. CDR3 length: 14 amino acids. Written as DNA, the CDR3 is TGTGCCAGCTCACCGGGCGCAACTAATGAAAAACTGTTTTTT. Translating gives CASSPGATNEKLFF.

This rearrangement joins TRBV9 to TRBJ2-2; D is ambiguous. The CDR3 has 14 amino acids. Looked up from germline, CDR1 is SGDLS and CDR2 is YYNGEE. V shed 5 bases and J shed 1 base, with 9 bases lying between them. The CDR3 coding sequence is TGTGCCAGCAGTTTCTTAGAGAACACCGGGGAGCTGTTTTTT. Its protein product is CASSFLENTGELFF.

The V call is TRBV3-1 (or the pseudogene TRBV3-2), the J call TRBJ1-2; D may be TRBD1 (6 bases). The CDR3 is 13 amino acids. The V end was cut by 4 bases, the J end by 5 bases, with 11 bases between. The germline V gene has CDR1 LGHDT and CDR2 YNNKEL (reference sequence). The DNA for the CDR3 is TGTGCCAGCAGCCCGGACAGTAGATATGGCTACACCTTC. Protein: CASSPDSRYGYTF.

V usage is TRBV14 and J usage is TRBJ2-1; no clear D gene. Germline V lookup: CDR1 SGHDN, CDR2 FVKESK. This CDR3 region has 13 residues. V lost 2 bases to trimming and J lost 7 bases, with 9 bases between them. The CDR3 region is CASSQPGLNEQFF. For the CDR3, the DNA is TGTGCCAGCAGCCAACCGGGTTTAAATGAGCAGTTCTTC.

The chain joins TRBV20-1 to TRBJ1-2; D ambiguous. CDR1 is DFQATT, CDR2 SNEGSKA, per germline (reference sequence). This CDR3 has 11 residues. The V gene lost 5 bases and the J gene lost 5 bases, with 9 bases spanning the gap. CDR3 coding DNA: TGCAGTGCTGGAGGGAGTTATGGCTACACCTTC. Protein sequence: CSAGGSYGYTF.

This rearrangement joins TRBV18 to TRBJ1-5; D gene ambiguous. CDR1 and CDR2 (germline): KGHSH, LQKENI. V lost 3 bases and J lost 7, with 10 bases in between. This CDR3 has 13 residues. The chain's CDR3 is CASSPFTDQPQHF. CDR3 nucleotides: TGTGCCAGCTCACCTTTTACAGACCAGCCCCAGCATTTT.

The chain couples TRBV7-2 to TRBJ2-5; TRBD2 matches 9 bases. From germline, CDR1 is SGHTA and CDR2 FQGNSA. The trim removed 2 bases at V and 4 bases at J, leaving 5 bases unmatched. The CDR3 has 15 residues. CDR3 bases: TGTGCCAGCAGCTTAAGACGCGGGGGGGCAGAGACCCAGTACTTC. This sequence encodes CASSLRRGGAETQYF.

V is TRBV27 and J is TRBJ1-5; 8 positions agree with TRBD1. CDR3 size: 14 residues. Germline assignment: CDR1 MNHEY and CDR2 SMNVEV (reference sequence). Unmatched junction bases numbered 3, after V lost 6 bases and J lost 2 bases. The CDR3: CASSQGAGNQPQHF. The DNA for the CDR3 is TGTGCCAGCAGCCAGGGGGCGGGCAATCAGCCCCAGCATTTT.